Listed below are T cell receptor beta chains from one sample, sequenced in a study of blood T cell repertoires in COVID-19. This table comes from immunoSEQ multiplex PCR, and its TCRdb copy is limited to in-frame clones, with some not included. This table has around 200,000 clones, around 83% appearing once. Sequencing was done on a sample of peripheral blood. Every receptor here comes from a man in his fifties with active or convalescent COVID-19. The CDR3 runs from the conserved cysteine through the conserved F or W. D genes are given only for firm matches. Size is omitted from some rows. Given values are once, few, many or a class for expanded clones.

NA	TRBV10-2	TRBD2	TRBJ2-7	TGCGCCAGCAGATCGACTAGCGGGAGTGACGAGCAGTACTTC	CASRSTSGSDEQYF
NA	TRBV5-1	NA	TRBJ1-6	TGCGCCAGCAGCTTGCAGGGAAATTCACCCCTCCACTTT	CASSLQGNSPLHF
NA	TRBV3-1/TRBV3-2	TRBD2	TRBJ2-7	TGTGCCAGCGGACTAGAGGGGGAGCAGTACTTC	CASGLEGEQYF
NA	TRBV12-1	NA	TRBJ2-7	NA	CASSFGLGTSGGSVSSYEQYF
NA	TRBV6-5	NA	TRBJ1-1	TGTGCCACCTTACAGGGCGCGTTGAACACTGAAGCTTTCTTT	CATLQGALNTEAFF
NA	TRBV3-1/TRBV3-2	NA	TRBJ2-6	TGTGCCAGCAGCCACGGGATCTCTGGGGCCAACGTCCTGACTTTC	CASSHGISGANVLTF
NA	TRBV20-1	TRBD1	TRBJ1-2	TGCAGTGCTAGTGGGACCGGGACAGGGCCCAGCTATGGCTACACCTTC	CSASGTGTGPSYGYTF
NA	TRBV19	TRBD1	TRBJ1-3	TGTGCCAGTAGTATTAGGGGGCCTGGAAACACCATATATTTT	CASSIRGPGNTIYF
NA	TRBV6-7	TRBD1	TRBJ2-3	TGTGCCAGCAGGTATAACAGGGGAAGGGCGCAGTATTTT	CASRYNRGRAQYF
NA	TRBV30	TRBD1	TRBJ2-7	TGTGCCTGGAGCTTCTCCGGGACAGGGGGCGGGGTCTACGAGCAGTACTTC	CAWSFSGTGGGVYEQYF
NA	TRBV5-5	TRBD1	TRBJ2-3	TGTGCCAGCAGCCTAGGACAGGGTTGGGATACGCAGTATTTT	CASSLGQGWDTQYF
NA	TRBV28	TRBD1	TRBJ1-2	TGTGCCAGCCTCCGGGACAGGGTCCTCAGGTCCGGCTACACCTTC	CASLRDRVLRSGYTF
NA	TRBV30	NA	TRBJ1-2	TGTGCCATAGGGGTTAACTATGGCTACACCTTC	CAIGVNYGYTF
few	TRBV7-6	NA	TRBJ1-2	TGTGCCAGCAGCTTAGATGGGGGCCCTCTAGCCGGCTACACCTTC	CASSLDGGPLAGYTF
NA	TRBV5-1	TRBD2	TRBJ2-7	TGCGCCAGCAGCTTGGTGCTAGCGGGAGAATACGAGCAGTACTTC	CASSLVLAGEYEQYF
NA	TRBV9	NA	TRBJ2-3	TGTGCCAGCAGCCTTGGACAGAACACAGATACGCAGTATTTT	CASSLGQNTDTQYF
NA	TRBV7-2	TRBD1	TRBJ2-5	TGTGCCAGCAGAGTCGGACAGGGCAGGGAGACCCAGTACTTC	CASRVGQGRETQYF
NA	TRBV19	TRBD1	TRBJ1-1	TGTGCCACAAACCGGGACAGGGGAAACACTGAAGCTTTCTTT	CATNRDRGNTEAFF
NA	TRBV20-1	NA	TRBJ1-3	TGCAGTGCTAGTAAGGCAGGGACAGGAAACACCATATATTTT	CSASKAGTGNTIYF
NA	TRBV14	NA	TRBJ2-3	TGTGCCAGCAGCCAAGTTCTCCCAGGGGCTAGCGGACCCCGGGGCACGCAGTATTTT	CASSQVLPGASGPRGTQYF
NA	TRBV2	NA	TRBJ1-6	TGTGCCAGCAGTGGGGGACTCCCATCACCCCTCCACTTT	CASSGGLPSPLHF
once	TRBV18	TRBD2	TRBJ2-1	TGTGCCAGCTCACCACCGAGGATAGGGACTAGCCGGACCAATGAGCAGTTCTTC	CASSPPRIGTSRTNEQFF
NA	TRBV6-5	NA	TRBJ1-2	TGTGCCAGCACTCTATCTTCTAACTATGGCTACACCTTC	CASTLSSNYGYTF
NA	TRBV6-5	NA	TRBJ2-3	TGTGCCAGCAGCCTGGCAGGGGAGCCCACAGATACGCAGTATTTT	CASSLAGEPTDTQYF
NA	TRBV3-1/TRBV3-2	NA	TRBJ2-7	TGTGCCAGCAGCCAAGATAACTACGAGCAGTACTTC	CASSQDNYEQYF
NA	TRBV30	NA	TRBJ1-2	TGTGTAGTGGAGGGGCCAGGCAGCTATGGCTACACCTTC	CVVEGPGSYGYTF
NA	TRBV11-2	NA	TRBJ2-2	TGTGCCAGCAGCTTGAGGGCGGGGTTCACCGGGGAGCTGTTTTTT	CASSLRAGFTGELFF
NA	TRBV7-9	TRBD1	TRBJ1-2	TGTGCCAGCAGCTTGGCAGGGGGACATTATGGCTACACCTTC	CASSLAGGHYGYTF
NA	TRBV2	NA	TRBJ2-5	TGTGCCAGCAGGAGAAGGAGTCAAGAGACCCAGTACTTC	CASRRRSQETQYF
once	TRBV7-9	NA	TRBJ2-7	TGTGCCAGCAGCTTAGTTAATAGCTACTACGAGCAGTACTTC	CASSLVNSYYEQYF
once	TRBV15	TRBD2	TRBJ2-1	TGTGCCACCAGCAGAGCCGGGGGGTACAATGAGCAGTTCTTC	CATSRAGGYNEQFF
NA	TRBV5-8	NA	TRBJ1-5	TGTGCCAGCAGCTCCCGGTTGTCGCCCCAGCATTTT	CASSSRLSPQHF
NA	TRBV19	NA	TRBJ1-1	TGTGCCAGTAGGAACGCGGGGGACACTGAAGCTTTCTTT	CASRNAGDTEAFF
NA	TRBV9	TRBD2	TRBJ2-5	TGTGCCAGCAGCCATTCTAGAAGAAGGACTAGCGGGGGGGACCAAGAGACCCAGTACTTC	CASSHSRRRTSGGDQETQYF
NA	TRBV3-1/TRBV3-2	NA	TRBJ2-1	TGTGCCAGCAGCCAAGGGGTAGCTAGCTGGGATGAGCAGTTCTTC	CASSQGVASWDEQFF
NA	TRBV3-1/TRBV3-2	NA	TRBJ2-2	TGTGCCAGCAGCCAAGTTACTAGGAGGAACACCGGGGAGCTGTTTTTT	CASSQVTRRNTGELFF
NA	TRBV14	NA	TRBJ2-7	TGTGCCAGCAGCCAAGACTCTATTTCCTACTACGAGCAGTACTTC	CASSQDSISYYEQYF
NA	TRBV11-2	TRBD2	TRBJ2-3	TGTGCCAGCAGCTTAGATGATTCACTAGCGGGGGGGCCGATGGTTACGCAGTATTTT	CASSLDDSLAGGPMVTQYF
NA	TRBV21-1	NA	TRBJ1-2	TGTGCCCGAATACTCCGGGACAGGGGCTATGGCTACACCTTC	CARILRDRGYGYTF
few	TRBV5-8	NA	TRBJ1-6	TGTGCCAGCAGCAGAGGGGACACTAATTCACCCCTCCACTTT	CASSRGDTNSPLHF